The 17 T cell receptor beta chains in this list originate from one sample, sequenced in a study of shared clonotypes between healthy human individuals. Produced via immunoSEQ multiplex PCR; TCRdb's table is partial and in-frame only. The sample shows approximately 500,000 clones, 90% to 96% of them seen only once. The sample comprised naive CD4+ T cells sorted from blood. Documented subset: CD45RA+ positively selected. These receptors came from a young woman in good health.

This chain uses TRBV7-3 with TRBJ2-1; D possibly corresponds to TRBD1 (5 bases). CDR1 and CDR2 (germline): SGHTA, FQGTGA. This CDR3 is built from 12 residues. Between the trimmed V and J ends, which lost 5 bases and 9 bases, there was a span of 11 bases. CDR3 sequence reads: CASSAQGAEQFF. CDR3 sequence (DNA): TGTGCCAGCAGCGCGCAGGGTGCTGAGCAGTTCTTC.

This chain connects TRBV28 to TRBJ2-7; D may be TRBD1 or TRBD2 (5 bases each). The CDR3 runs 14 residues. Germline CDR1 is MDHEN and CDR2 is SYDVKM. V lost 1 base and J 3 bases, leaving 10 bases between the germline ends. In DNA, the CDR3 is TGTGCCAGCAGTTTATATGGGGGAGTCTACGAGCAGTACTTC. Protein sequence: CASSLYGGVYEQYF.

The chain recombines TRBV28 with TRBJ2-2, with a tentative D call TRBD2 (6 bases). Trimming cost V 7 bases and J 5 bases, with 20 bases left between them. Per germline, CDR1 MDHEN and CDR2 SYDVKM. CDR3 length equals 16 residues. For the CDR3, the DNA is TGTGCCAGCAAGGAGGGACCGACACGGCGAACCGGGGAGCTGTTTTTT. It specifies CASKEGPTRRTGELFF.

The chain combines TRBV6-6 with TRBJ2-7; 8 bases align to TRBD2. The CDR3 loop spans 15 amino acids. From germline, CDR1 is MNHNY and CDR2 SVGAGI (reference sequence). Trimming took 0 bases from V and 6 from J; bases not matched to a gene: 7. The CDR3 spells CASSYSKAGVGEQYF. The CDR3 DNA reads TGTGCCAGCAGTTACTCGAAAGCGGGAGTAGGCGAGCAGTACTTC.

The chain carries TRBV2 and TRBJ2-6, with D possibly TRBD2 on 5 matching bases. V was clipped by 6 bases and J by 0 bases, with 6 bases between them. CDR3 size: 14 residues. The germline gives CDR1 SNHLY, CDR2 FYNNEI. The CDR3 DNA reads as TGTGCCAGCAGCCGGGACTCTGGGGCCAACGTCCTGACTTTC. Its translation: CASSRDSGANVLTF. Full variable domain (remainder filled in from reference TRBV2 and TRBJ2-6): EPEVTQTPSHQVTQMGQEVILRCVPISNHLYFYWYRQILGQKVEFLVSFYNNEISEKSEIFDDQFSVERPDGSNFTLKIRSTKLEDSAMYFCASSRDSGANVLTFGAGSRLTVL.

The rearrangement joins TRBV11-2 to TRBJ2-1, with 7 positions matching TRBD2. Trimming removed 1 base from V and 9 bases from J; junction bases left unmatched: 12. CDR1 SGHAT and CDR2 FQNNGV come from the germline V gene. This CDR3 region has 16 residues. The CDR3 nucleotides are TGTGCCAGCAGCTTAGTCGTCGGACTAGTAGGTACTGAGCAGTTCTTC. The encoded protein is CASSLVVGLVGTEQFF.

This clone was found a few times. The chain links TRBV7-3 to TRBJ1-2; D gene unclear. Germline values: CDR1 SGHTA, CDR2 FQGTGA. The CDR3 has 14 residues. Trimming stripped 1 base from V and 5 bases from J, with 11 bases between. The CDR3 region has the DNA TGTGCCAGCAGCTTAAGGCGGGTGGGGTATGGCTACACCTTC. It encodes CASSLRRVGYGYTF. The full variable domain, in which reference TRBV7-3 and TRBJ1-2 provide the parts outside the CDR3, is GAGVSQTPSNKVTEKGKYVELRCDPISGHTALYWYRQSLGQGPEFLIYFQGTGAADDSGLPNDRFFAVRPEGSVSTLKIQRTERGDSAVYLCASSLRRVGYGYTFGSGTRLTVV.

The chain is built from TRBV5-4 and TRBJ2-5, with TRBD2 identical over 13 bases. The DNA end favors TRBJ2-7, so the J call may be wrong. In germline, CDR1 is SGHNT, CDR2 YYREEE (reference sequence). The CDR3 contains 16 residues. The DNA of the CDR3 is TGTGCCAGCAGCGCTGGCGGGACTAGCGGGGTCTACGAGCAGTACTTC. Protein: CASSAGGTSGVYEQYF.

This clone was seen a single time. This sample includes further DNA sequences coding for the same CDR3. This sequence joins TRBV28 and TRBJ2-7; TRBD1 matches at 7 bases. This CDR3 has 12 amino acids. The germline gives CDR1 MDHEN, CDR2 SYDVKM. V lost 4 bases, J lost 6 bases, and 3 bases stayed unmatched. The CDR3 DNA reads as TGTGCCAGCAGTTCGGACAGGTTCGAGCAGTACTTC. This codes for CASSSDRFEQYF. Combining the CDR3 with reference TRBV28 and TRBJ2-7 gives the whole variable domain DVKVTQSSRYLVKRTGEKVFLECVQDMDHENMFWYRQDPGLGLRLIYFSYDVKMKEKGDIPEGYSVSREKKERFSLILESASTNQTSMYLCASSSDRFEQYFGPGTRLTVT.

The chain uses TRBV7-8 and TRBJ2-1; D is perhaps TRBD2 (6 bases). CDR1 SGHVS and CDR2 FQNEAQ come from the germline V gene. The CDR3 has 18 residues. The V end lost 2 bases, the J end lost 0 bases, and 17 bases lay between the germline ends. Written as DNA, the CDR3 is TGTGCCAGCAGCTTATATCTAGAGGCGGGATACTCCTACAATGAGCAGTTCTTC. Translation: CASSLYLEAGYSYNEQFF. Full variable domain (remainder filled in from reference TRBV7-8 and TRBJ2-1): GAGVSQSPRYKVAKRGQDVALRCDPISGHVSLFWYQQALGQGPEFLTYFQNEAQLDKSGLPSDRFFAERPEGSVSTLKIQRTQQEDSAVYLCASSLYLEAGYSYNEQFFGPGTRLTVL.

The V and J genes are TRBV27 and TRBJ1-5; 7 nucleotides line up with TRBD1. J was trimmed by 3 bases and V by 3 bases; bases with no gene match: 2. Looked up from germline, CDR1 is MNHEY and CDR2 is SMNVEV (reference sequence). The CDR3 is made up of 14 amino acids. The CDR3 DNA sequence: TGTGCCAGCAGTTTGACAGGGTTCAATCAGCCCCAGCATTTT. Protein sequence: CASSLTGFNQPQHF.

The chain uses TRBV23-1 and TRBJ1-2; 10 nucleotides agree with TRBD1. TRBV23-1 is an ORF for which the function is uncertain. Germline trimming cut 4 bases from V and 4 bases from J; bases unmatched to any gene: 24. The CDR3 is 21 amino acids. CDR3 amino acids: CASSPGQGNRTPSRESYGYTF. The CDR3 DNA is TGCGCCAGCAGTCCGGGACAGGGGAATCGGACCCCGTCCCGCGAGAGCTATGGCTACACCTTC.

In the case of this clone: This same CDR3 is encoded by further DNA sequences in the sample. V and J are TRBV2 and TRBJ1-5, with a tentative D call TRBD1 (6 bases). Trimming pared 6 bases from V and 1 base from J, leaving 13 bases between. In germline, CDR1 is SNHLY, CDR2 FYNNEI. This CDR3 has 15 amino acids. Here the CDR3 reads CASSAQGGSNQPQHF. DNA of the CDR3: TGTGCCAGCAGCGCACAGGGAGGGAGCAATCAGCCCCAGCATTTT.

The chain joins TRBV11-2 to TRBJ1-3; D may be TRBD1 (5 bases). The CDR3 is 17 residues long. In germline, CDR1 is SGHAT, CDR2 FQNNGV. The V end was cut by 0 bases, the J end by 0 bases, with 12 bases between. The DNA for the CDR3 is TGTGCCAGCAGCTTAGATGCTTGGACAAGCTCTGGAAACACCATATATTTT. It translates to CASSLDAWTSSGNTIYF.

A single count supports this clone. The chain carries TRBV28 and TRBJ2-7, with 10 bases matching TRBD2. The CDR3 spans 14 residues. CDR1 MDHEN and CDR2 SYDVKM come from the germline V gene. The junction had 5 bases not matched to a gene; V was cut back by 4 bases and J by 5 bases. DNA for the CDR3: TGTGCCAGCAGTTCCCCTAGCGGGAGCCACGAGCAGTACTTC. The encoded protein is CASSSPSGSHEQYF. Variable domain in full (rest from reference TRBV28 and TRBJ2-7): DVKVTQSSRYLVKRTGEKVFLECVQDMDHENMFWYRQDPGLGLRLIYFSYDVKMKEKGDIPEGYSVSREKKERFSLILESASTNQTSMYLCASSSPSGSHEQYFGPGTRLTVT.

A remark on this clone: Distinct nucleotide sequences in the sample also encode this CDR3. The V call is TRBV5-1, the J call TRBJ2-7, with 8 positions matching TRBD2. The CDR3 contains 15 residues. Germline V gives CDR1 SGHRS, CDR2 YFSETQ. V was clipped by 0 bases and J by 2 bases; unmatched bases: 4. In nucleotides, the CDR3 is TGCGCCAGCAGCTTGGGTCTAGCGGGCACCTACGAGCAGTACTTC. This encodes CASSLGLAGTYEQYF.

V usage is TRBV19 and J usage is TRBJ1-5; no reliable D call. The germline V and J ends were trimmed by 6 bases and 6 bases, with 18 bases remaining between them. Germline V gives CDR1 LNHDA, CDR2 SQIVND (reference sequence). The CDR3 length is 15 residues. The CDR3 DNA reads as TGTGCCAGTAGCCCCAGAGGAGGTTGGGTTCAGCCCCAGCATTTT. Protein product: CASSPRGGWVQPQHF.